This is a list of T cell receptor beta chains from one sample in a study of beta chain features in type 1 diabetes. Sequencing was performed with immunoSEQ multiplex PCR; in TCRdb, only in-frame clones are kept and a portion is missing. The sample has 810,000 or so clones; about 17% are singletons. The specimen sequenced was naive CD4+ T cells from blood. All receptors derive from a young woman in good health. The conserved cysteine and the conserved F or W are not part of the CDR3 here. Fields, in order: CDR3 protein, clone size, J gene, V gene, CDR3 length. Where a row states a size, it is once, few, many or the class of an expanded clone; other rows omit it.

CDR3aa: ASSLAQETQY
abundance: NA
j_gene: TRBJ2-5
v_gene: TRBV7-9
len: 10

CDR3aa: ASSYGRRQPQH
abundance: NA
j_gene: TRBJ1-5
v_gene: TRBV6-6
len: 11

CDR3aa: AISEPPGEYEGYT
abundance: NA
j_gene: TRBJ1-2
v_gene: TRBV10-3
len: 13

CDR3aa: ASSSRVGGYT
abundance: NA
j_gene: TRBJ1-2
v_gene: TRBV28
len: 10

CDR3aa: ASSFSLGSYEQY
abundance: few
j_gene: TRBJ2-7
v_gene: TRBV5-4
len: 12

CDR3aa: ASSWAAFSTDTQY
abundance: NA
j_gene: TRBJ2-3
v_gene: TRBV6-1
len: 13

CDR3aa: ASSLWTSTGELF
abundance: NA
j_gene: TRBJ2-2
v_gene: TRBV5-1
len: 12

CDR3aa: ASSSGRGTEAF
abundance: NA
j_gene: TRBJ1-1
v_gene: TRBV28
len: 11

CDR3aa: ASSPRAGLATGELF
abundance: few
j_gene: TRBJ2-2
v_gene: TRBV18
len: 14

CDR3aa: ASSQRFRGGNQPQH
abundance: NA
j_gene: TRBJ1-5
v_gene: TRBV7-8
len: 14

CDR3aa: SVESRDRGLKAF
abundance: NA
j_gene: TRBJ1-1
v_gene: TRBV29-1
len: 12

CDR3aa: ASSLMLGSGSYEQY
abundance: few
j_gene: TRBJ2-7
v_gene: TRBV5-1
len: 14

CDR3aa: ASSLRPIGWAGAPDTQY
abundance: NA
j_gene: TRBJ2-3
v_gene: TRBV27
len: 17

CDR3aa: ASSETGPAF
abundance: NA
j_gene: TRBJ1-1
v_gene: TRBV2
len: 9

CDR3aa: ASVPAGVGDQPQH
abundance: NA
j_gene: TRBJ1-5
v_gene: TRBV18
len: 13

CDR3aa: ASSLGVPQY
abundance: NA
j_gene: TRBJ2-3
v_gene: TRBV7-2
len: 9

CDR3aa: ASSNTSGRGNEQF
abundance: few
j_gene: TRBJ2-1
v_gene: TRBV6-1
len: 13

CDR3aa: SVDVWGDYGYT
abundance: few
j_gene: TRBJ1-2
v_gene: TRBV29-1
len: 11

CDR3aa: ASSPRGRRTFADEQF
abundance: NA
j_gene: TRBJ2-1
v_gene: TRBV7-9
len: 15

CDR3aa: ASSLNRVTNYGYT
abundance: few
j_gene: TRBJ1-2
v_gene: TRBV7-2
len: 13

CDR3aa: ASGTTQETQY
abundance: NA
j_gene: TRBJ2-5
v_gene: TRBV5-1
len: 10

CDR3aa: ASSFGNQETQY
abundance: NA
j_gene: TRBJ2-5
v_gene: TRBV28
len: 11

CDR3aa: ASSFFGPNIQY
abundance: few
j_gene: TRBJ2-4
v_gene: TRBV7-2
len: 11

CDR3aa: ASSYRTGRKDTQY
abundance: NA
j_gene: TRBJ2-3
v_gene: TRBV11-1
len: 13

CDR3aa: ASSFGQVLGYT
abundance: NA
j_gene: TRBJ1-2
v_gene: TRBV7-2
len: 11

CDR3aa: ASRVGSGANVLT
abundance: NA
j_gene: TRBJ2-6
v_gene: TRBV5-1
len: 12

CDR3aa: ASSQVAGGEQY
abundance: NA
j_gene: TRBJ2-7
v_gene: TRBV4-1
len: 11

CDR3aa: ASSSTGAFETQY
abundance: few
j_gene: TRBJ2-5
v_gene: TRBV5-1
len: 12

CDR3aa: ASSQDSRGATEQF
abundance: few
j_gene: TRBJ2-1
v_gene: TRBV14
len: 13

CDR3aa: ASSSGLEQY
abundance: NA
j_gene: TRBJ2-7
v_gene: TRBV7-9
len: 9

CDR3aa: ATSRDVTGSYEQY
abundance: NA
j_gene: TRBJ2-7
v_gene: TRBV15
len: 13

CDR3aa: ASSLNPRGQGFPDTQY
abundance: few
j_gene: TRBJ2-3
v_gene: TRBV5-6
len: 16

CDR3aa: ASSMRGAYEQY
abundance: few
j_gene: TRBJ2-7
v_gene: TRBV11-2
len: 11

CDR3aa: ASSLAGIPRGFYGYT
abundance: few
j_gene: TRBJ1-2
v_gene: TRBV5-1
len: 15

CDR3aa: ASEGGRWDQPQH
abundance: few
j_gene: TRBJ1-5
v_gene: TRBV6-6
len: 12

CDR3aa: ASSLGITQETQY
abundance: few
j_gene: TRBJ2-5
v_gene: TRBV5-4
len: 12

CDR3aa: ASSSLGYEQY
abundance: NA
j_gene: TRBJ2-7
v_gene: TRBV7-2
len: 10

CDR3aa: ATSRYSPGLAWEIYNEQF
abundance: NA
j_gene: TRBJ2-1
v_gene: TRBV15
len: 18

CDR3aa: ASSHANTGELF
abundance: NA
j_gene: TRBJ2-2
v_gene: TRBV6-1
len: 11

CDR3aa: ASSLGQFGQPQH
abundance: few
j_gene: TRBJ1-5
v_gene: TRBV11-2
len: 12

CDR3aa: ASSLAKDRTFHGNEQF
abundance: NA
j_gene: TRBJ2-1
v_gene: TRBV7-6
len: 16